This TCR beta chain is drawn from a study of T cell changes during pregnancy in multiple sclerosis. Profiling relied on immunoSEQ multiplex PCR, and the TCRdb table lists in-frame clones only, not all of them. Among roughly 17,000 clones listed, nearly 90% were seen once. Looked up from germline, CDR1 is MGHRA and CDR2 is YSYEKL. This CDR3 contains 15 residues. The J segment lost 6 bases and the V segment lost 4 bases, leaving 7 bases of the junction unmatched. The rearrangement joins TRBV4-1 to TRBJ1-5; 9 bases are shared with TRBD1. The input for sequencing was CD8+ T cells from peripheral blood mononuclear cells, taken after pregnancy. The TCR originated in a female donor in good health, enrolled as a control in a pregnancy study. The CDR3 loop is CASSLRTGVIQPQHF. CDR3 DNA sequence: TGCGCCAGCAGCCTTAGGACAGGGGTGATTCAGCCCCAGCATTTT.